What follows are 22 T cell receptor beta chains derived from one specimen sequenced in a study of T cell responses to AZD1222 COVID-19 vaccine. The protocol was immunoSEQ multiplex PCR, while the TCRdb copy is restricted to in-frame clones and leaves out a portion. The sample shows around 150,000 clones, approximately 90% of them seen only once. The starting material was peripheral blood, obtained on day 0 of AZD1222 vaccination. The receptor set was obtained from an adult in good health.

The chain employs TRBV4-1 and TRBJ1-4, with 9 bases identical to TRBD1. Germline lookup yields CDR1 MGHRA and CDR2 YSYEKL. There are 15 residues in the CDR3. V trimming: 4 bases; J trimming: 8 bases; junction bases outside the gene matches: 8. CDR3 region: CASSPSQGADEKLFF. CDR3 bases: TGCGCCAGCAGCCCGTCACAGGGGGCAGACGAAAAACTGTTTTTT.

CDR3 in DNA: TGTGCCAGCCTCGGGGGGGTCGAAGCTTTCTTT. This translates into CASLGGVEAFF. V gene TRBV25-1 combines with J gene TRBJ1-1; D might be TRBD1 (5 bases). This CDR3 comprises 11 residues. The germline V gene has CDR1 MGHDK and CDR2 SYGVNS. Trimming cost V 8 bases and J 8 bases, with 12 bases left between them.

The CDR3 DNA is TGTGCCAGCAGCTTGAGAGGGGTCTATAATTCACCCCTCCACTTT. Protein sequence: CASSLRGVYNSPLHF. The chain couples TRBV5-5 to TRBJ1-6, with D possibly matching TRBD1 (5 bases). V was cut by 1 base and J by 3 bases, with 8 bases left in between. CDR1 and CDR2 from the germline V gene are SGHKS and YYEKEE (reference sequence). This CDR3 contains 15 residues.

This clone was detected only once. The rearrangement joins TRBV6-1 to TRBJ1-5; D is ambiguous. CDR3 length equals 14 residues. Germline values: CDR1 MNHNS, CDR2 SASEGT. V lost 1 base to trimming and J lost 0 bases, with 4 bases between them. CDR3 sequence: CASSEVDSNQPQHF. Here the CDR3 DNA reads TGTGCCAGCAGTGAAGTTGATAGCAATCAGCCCCAGCATTTT.

The chain couples TRBV5-6 to TRBJ2-7; D unresolved. Germline V gives CDR1 SGHDT, CDR2 YYEEEE. The CDR3 extends over 11 amino acids. The ends were cut back, 1 base at V and 4 bases at J, with 3 bases in the middle. The CDR3 is CASSLKYEQYF. The CDR3 DNA sequence: TGTGCCAGCAGCTTGAAGTACGAGCAGTACTTC.

This chain links TRBV28 with TRBJ2-2; 8 positions agree with TRBD2. CDR3 size: 16 residues. The germline CDR1 and CDR2 sequences are MDHEN and SYDVKM. The V and J ends lost 6 bases and 3 bases, in that order; junction bases with no gene match: 9. The chain's CDR3 is CASSPIGREDTGELFF. The CDR3 DNA reads TGTGCCAGCAGCCCAATTGGGCGGGAGGACACCGGGGAGCTGTTTTTT.

The J gene is TRBJ1-2, the V gene TRBV30; unclear D gene. CDR1 and CDR2 (germline): GTSNPN, SVGIG (reference sequence). Trimming left V 0 bases short and J 7 bases short, with 15 bases between. CDR3 length: 14 amino acids. The CDR3 region has the DNA TGTGCCTGGAGTGTCCGGGCCCCGATCGGTGGCTACACCTTC. This codes for CAWSVRAPIGGYTF.

The rearrangement joins TRBV28 to TRBJ1-2; 7 bases map to TRBD1. Germline values: CDR1 MDHEN, CDR2 SYDVKM. This CDR3 contains 15 residues. The CDR3 here is CATRASRGGHYGYTF. The CDR3 nucleotides are TGTGCAACTCGGGCGTCCCGAGGGGGCCACTATGGCTACACCTTC.

This chain joins TRBV6-5 and TRBJ1-2; perhaps TRBD1 as D (5 bases). Germline assignment: CDR1 MNHEY and CDR2 SVGAGI. This CDR3 is built from 16 residues. The V end lost 2 bases, the J end lost 4 bases, and 17 bases lay between the germline ends. This CDR3 reads CASSYDGRGDVYGYTF. The CDR3 DNA sequence: TGTGCCAGCAGTTACGACGGGCGGGGCGACGTCTATGGCTACACCTTC.

The rearrangement links TRBV27 to TRBJ2-3; D is perhaps TRBD2 (6 bases). Between the trimmed V and J ends, which lost 1 base and 2 bases, there was a span of 16 bases. This CDR3 comprises 17 residues. CDR1 and CDR2 from the germline V gene are MNHEY and SMNVEV (reference sequence). The CDR3: CASSLWGRDSNTDTQYF. As DNA, the CDR3 is TGTGCCAGCAGTTTATGGGGCAGGGACTCCAACACAGATACGCAGTATTTT.

The rearrangement uses TRBV24-1 and TRBJ1-1; a possible D gene is TRBD1 (6 bases). V lost 4 bases to trimming and J lost 1 base, with 6 bases between them. The CDR3 covers 13 residues. Germline CDR1 is KGHDR and CDR2 is SFDVKD. CDR3 nucleotide sequence: TGTGCCACCAGTGAGACAGGGAACACTGAAGCTTTCTTT. Translation: CATSETGNTEAFF.

The CDR3 DNA is TGTGCCAGCAGATACAAAAATACCCCAGGGAACTACACCTTC. As protein: CASRYKNTPGNYTF. The chain has TRBV27 and TRBJ1-2, with D tentatively TRBD1 (5 bases). Trimming removed 6 bases at V and 10 bases at J, with 21 bases between. Germline V CDR1 and CDR2: MNHEY, SMNVEV (reference sequence). The CDR3 consists of 14 residues.

This clone was found a few times. This sequence joins TRBV12-5 and TRBJ1-1; D remains ambiguous. CDR1 is LGHNT and CDR2 is FRNRAP in the germline V gene. CDR3 length: 16 amino acids. Trimming left V 0 bases short and J 4 bases short, with 15 bases between. The CDR3 coding sequence is TGTGCTAGTGGTTTGGTACTGGGAGTTAATCTCACTGAAGCTTTCTTT. The encoded protein is CASGLVLGVNLTEAFF. Based on the CDR3 plus reference TRBV12-5 and TRBJ1-1, the full variable domain is DARVTQTPRHKVTEMGQEVTMRCQPILGHNTVFWYRQTMMQGLELLAYFRNRAPLDDSGMPKDRFSAEMPDATLATLKIQPSEPRDSAVYFCASGLVLGVNLTEAFFGQGTRLTVV.

The rearrangement links TRBV4-2 to TRBJ2-3; 8 bases align to TRBD2. The CDR3 length is 14 residues. Trimming cost V 6 bases and J 4 bases; bases outside gene matches: 6. The germline CDR1 and CDR2 sequences are LGHNA and YNFKEQ. The CDR3 nucleotides are TGTGCCAGCAGGCTTGGACTAGCATCAGATACGCAGTATTTT. Translated, it gives CASRLGLASDTQYF.

V and J are TRBV18 and TRBJ2-7; maybe TRBD1 (6 bases). Germline CDR1 KGHSH, CDR2 LQKENI. The V end was cut by 5 bases, the J end by 3 bases, with 11 bases between. The CDR3 is made up of 13 amino acids. The CDR3 protein is CASSKDRDYEQYF. The CDR3 DNA follows: TGTGCCAGCTCAAAGGACAGAGACTACGAGCAGTACTTC.

The chain joins TRBV24-1 to TRBJ2-1; 7 nucleotides line up with TRBD2. V was pared by 4 bases and J by 12 bases, with 5 bases of the junction left unmatched. The CDR3 runs 12 residues. The germline gives CDR1 KGHDR, CDR2 SFDVKD. In DNA form, the CDR3 reads TGTGCCACCAGTGACCCGAGGACTAGGCAGTTCTTC. Protein: CATSDPRTRQFF.

This chain uses TRBV10-3 with TRBJ1-3; maybe TRBD1 (5 bases). The germline V gene encodes CDR1 ENHRY and CDR2 SYGVKD. V gave up 8 bases and J gave up 0 bases, with 8 bases separating them. CDR3 length: 13 residues. The DNA of the CDR3 is TGTGCCATCGGGGCGTTCTCTGGAAACACCATATATTTT. Its translation: CAIGAFSGNTIYF.

The chain couples TRBV7-3 to TRBJ2-7, with 9 bases fitting TRBD1. The CDR3 totals 15 residues. Per the germline V gene, CDR1 is SGHTA and CDR2 is FQGTGA. The V and J ends lost 0 bases and 3 bases, in that order; junction bases with no gene match: 3. In DNA form, the CDR3 reads TGTGCCAGCAGCTTAACGGGGACAGGGCACTACGAGCAGTACTTC. This codes for CASSLTGTGHYEQYF. The variable domain in full, with the rest retrieved from reference TRBV7-3 and TRBJ2-7, is GAGVSQTPSNKVTEKGKYVELRCDPISGHTALYWYRQSLGQGPEFLIYFQGTGAADDSGLPNDRFFAVRPEGSVSTLKIQRTERGDSAVYLCASSLTGTGHYEQYFGPGTRLTVT.

The chain combines TRBV2 with TRBJ2-2; no clear D. Trimming left V 5 bases short and J 6 bases short, with 10 bases between. There are 13 residues in the CDR3. CDR1 SNHLY and CDR2 FYNNEI come from the germline V gene. CDR3 sequence reads: CASSPDVAGELFF. The CDR3 DNA follows: TGTGCCAGCAGTCCAGACGTGGCCGGGGAGCTGTTTTTT.

The genes are TRBV19 and TRBJ1-1, with D possibly TRBD1 on 5 matching bases. CDR1 is LNHDA and CDR2 is SQIVND in the germline V gene (reference sequence). CDR3 size: 14 residues. Trimming removed 4 bases from V and 3 bases from J, with 12 bases in between. CDR3 bases: TGTGCCAGTAGTACTCAGGGTCCGGACACTGAAGCTTTCTTT. It codes for CASSTQGPDTEAFF.

The chain has TRBV27 and TRBJ1-5, with D maybe TRBD1 (5 bases). Trimming left V 2 bases short and J 3 bases short, with 8 bases between. Germline CDR1 is MNHEY and CDR2 is SMNVEV (reference sequence). The CDR3 is 14 residues long. The CDR3 nucleotides read TGTGCCAGCAGTTTAGGGGCTGACAATCAGCCCCAGCATTTT. This sequence encodes CASSLGADNQPQHF.

V is TRBV2 and J is TRBJ1-2; the D gene is possibly TRBD1 (5 bases). CDR1 is SNHLY and CDR2 is FYNNEI in the germline V gene. This CDR3 contains 13 residues. V was pared by 4 bases and J by 2 bases, with 8 bases between. The CDR3 DNA is TGTGCCAGCAGTGGACAGATCAACTATGGCTACACCTTC. Its translation: CASSGQINYGYTF. Filled out from reference TRBV2 and TRBJ1-2, the complete variable domain reads EPEVTQTPSHQVTQMGQEVILRCVPISNHLYFYWYRQILGQKVEFLVSFYNNEISEKSEIFDDQFSVERPDGSNFTLKIRSTKLEDSAMYFCASSGQINYGYTFGSGTRLTVV.